This T cell receptor (beta chain) came from a study of T-cell reconstitution after alpha-beta-depleted transplantation in children. Preparation of the TCRbeta library was carried out with unique molecular identifiers. A single record per CDR3 protein comes from TCRdb applying MiXCR to the PCR reads. The table shows roughly 500,000 distinct CDR3 sequences, with approximately 20% occurring only once. This clonotype was seen more than once but under ten times. CDR1 and CDR2 from the germline V gene are SQVTM and ANQGSEA. The CDR3 loop spans 13 amino acids. V gave up 7 bases and J gave up 2 bases, with 14 bases separating them.

This sequence was found in a human donor who donated a stem cell graft to a child with acute lymphoblastic leukemia. The sequences come from PBMCs from the stem cell graft donor, collected from the stem cell graft. The V and J genes are TRBV29-1 and TRBJ1-2; tentatively, D is TRBD1 (5 bases). CDR3 protein: CSASGTENYGYTF. In DNA form, the CDR3 reads TGCAGCGCATCCGGGACGGAGAACTATGGCTACACCTTC.